Below, one TCR beta chain is given with its context. There is no known antigen for this receptor. Within one base of it there is no much larger clone, and no base qualities were kept. What this sample's time point label stands for: patch test 1, 2 weeks after DPC sensitization. The treatment or condition tag for this specimen amounts to: therapeutic diphenylcyclopropenone sensitization with weekly scalp DPC. Blood at each patch-test visit was drawn before the patch test was applied. To be eligible, patients had to be aged 18 to 70, diagnosed with alopecia and judged suitable for DPC therapy, while pregnant patients were excluded. Unfractionated whole blood was collected in Tempus Blood RNA tubes, and total RNA was extracted from that blood. Trimming removed 5 bases from V and 8 bases from J; the gene matches leave 5 bases unexplained. Reading from cysteine to phenylalanine, the CDR3 counts 13 amino acids. Here the CDR3 DNA is all that survives: 39 bases in frame from base 1.

The sample originates from a study of human T cells and chemical hapten exposure (dated by TCRdb to the early 2020s). Study-wide context: For sensitization, 2% DPC in acetone was applied to a roughly 2 cm by roughly 2 cm area of upper inner arm skin. Patients additionally received weekly therapeutic DPC doses to the scalp throughout the approximately 25-week study period. Patch testing on the upper back used Finn chambers containing 0.01% DPC, with scoring done after 6 days according to International Contact Dermatitis Research Group standards. Most of the patients in the cohort were female, and the cohort covered alopecia areata with under or over 50% scalp involvement, alopecia totalis and alopecia universalis. Libraries were pooled for sequencing, and variation in per-sample TCR yields was attributed mainly to small differences in library volumes within the pool. Peripheral blood TCR repertoire changes were tracked in vivo in alopecia patients during primary and secondary sensitization to the hapten diphenylcyclopropenone (DPC). Patient blood was sampled pre-sensitization (week 0) and at 2, 6 and about 24 weeks after DPC sensitization. For TCR sequencing, blood came from 25 to 35 alopecia patients at anywhere from one to four time points (pre-sensitization, 2, 6 and 24 weeks).

Preparation of the library involved RACE. The listed sequencing device is NextSeq 500. During library preparation, unique molecular identifiers were attached to individual cDNA molecules so that TCRs could be counted in a quantitative, reproducible way. Both TCR alpha and TCR beta chains were sequenced from each blood RNA sample. As for how the authors treated the data: A median of approximately 96,000 TCRs per sample was observed, with a range of 23,224 to 690,600. The Decombinator software suite was used to annotate V, J and CDR3 in the TCR reads. Every sample was subsampled to the same number of TCRs (28,000) for the PS versus PT1 abundance plots. Expanded TCRs were defined as absent before sensitization and observed at least eight times at the 2-week time point. TCRdb itself trimmed the public reads at Q25 with fastp, ran MiXCR and retained productive beta chains. Every distinct CDR3 protein forms one entry, paired with its most common genes and DNA. The V and J calls shown here were made by TCRdb, not taken from the authors' results. A total of around 71,000 distinct CDR3 sequences appear in this sample, about 9.1% of them only once. The ten largest clonotypes hold roughly 3.3% of the sample.

Overall study results and their limits: Expanded TCRs formed significantly more large CDR3 similarity clusters than pre-sensitization or healthy control sets, consistent with antigen-driven responses. All patients had alopecia, a presumed autoimmune disease, so their immune response might differ from that of healthy individuals. The number of TCRs above 1 in 1000 frequency did not change with DPC sensitization; there was no evidence of global repertoire structure alterations. Patch test score correlated positively with the number of PT1 expanded TCRs, reaching significance at thresholds 8, 16 and 32 but not at 4. After repeated subsampling, the strength of the expansion versus patch-test correlation and the threshold at which it became significant changed.

The sample consisted of whole blood, taken in connection with sensitization to the hapten diphenylcyclopropenone (DPC). The sequence derives from a woman aged 40 to 50 with alopecia areata. Some clones in this sample may be carry-over from other donors' samples. The chain is assembled from TRBV12-3 or TRBV12-4 and TRBJ1-2; the central 10 bases match TRBD1. The sequenced DNA is TGTGCCAGCAGTAACCGGGACAGGGGAGGCTACACCTTC. This encodes CASSNRDRGGYTF.